This T cell receptor beta chain was sequenced for a study of cytomegalovirus exposure and HLA in healthy donors. With respect to this clone: The antigen is not known.

Overall study findings and caveats: Previous analysis showed most TCR beta V segments were productive about 87% or about 30% of the time. TCR beta V- and J-gene trimming, according to a later analysis, was linked to a missense DCLRE1C variant.

The CDR3 totals 13 residues. CDR1 and CDR2 from the germline V gene are MDHEN and SYDVKM. The V end was cut by 8 bases, the J end by 2 bases, with 10 bases between. PCR involved 60 Vbeta and 13 Jbeta primers. Using immunoSEQ multiplex PCR, the repertoire was profiled, and TCRdb retains in-frame clones only, with some absent. Across 75,000 to 85,000 clones, the top ten clones capture about 3.8% of the sample. The chain uses TRBV28 and TRBJ1-3; D is perhaps TRBD1 (6 bases). Input material: PBMCs. The source is a man between 18 and 29 years old in good health and CMV-seropositive. CDR3 sequence (DNA): TGTGCCAGCGGGGGCAGGCCTGGAAACACCATATATTTT. Encoded protein: CASGGRPGNTIYF.